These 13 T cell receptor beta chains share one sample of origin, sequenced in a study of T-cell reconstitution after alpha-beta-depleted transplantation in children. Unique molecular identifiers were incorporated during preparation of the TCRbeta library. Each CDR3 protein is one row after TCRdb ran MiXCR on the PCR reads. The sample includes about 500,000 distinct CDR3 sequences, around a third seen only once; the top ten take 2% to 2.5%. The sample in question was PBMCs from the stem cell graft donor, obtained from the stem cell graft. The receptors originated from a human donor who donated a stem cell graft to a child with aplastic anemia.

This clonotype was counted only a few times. The CDR3 DNA reads as TGTGCCAGCAGCTTAGCCCAGCACACTGAAGCTTTCTTT. The encoded protein is CASSLAQHTEAFF. V usage is TRBV7-2 and J usage is TRBJ1-1; D not certain. The CDR3 loop spans 13 amino acids. V was clipped by 0 bases and J by 3 bases, with 5 bases between them. CDR1 is SGHTA, CDR2 FQGNSA, per germline.

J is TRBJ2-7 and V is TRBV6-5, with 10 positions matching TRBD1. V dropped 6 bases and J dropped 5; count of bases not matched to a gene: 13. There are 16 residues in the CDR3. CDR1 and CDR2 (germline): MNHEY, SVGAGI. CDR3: CASRRSGQGLGNEQYF. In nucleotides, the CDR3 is TGTGCCAGCAGACGCTCGGGACAGGGGTTGGGGAACGAGCAGTACTTC.

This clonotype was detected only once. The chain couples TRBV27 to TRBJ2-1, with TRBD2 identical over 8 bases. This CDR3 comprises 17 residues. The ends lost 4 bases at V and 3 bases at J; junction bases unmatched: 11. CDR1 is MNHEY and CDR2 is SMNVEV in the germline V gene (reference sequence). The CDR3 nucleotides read TGTGCCAGCAGTTCAACTACAGCGGGAGAGCTCTACAATGAGCAGTTCTTC. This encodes CASSSTTAGELYNEQFF.

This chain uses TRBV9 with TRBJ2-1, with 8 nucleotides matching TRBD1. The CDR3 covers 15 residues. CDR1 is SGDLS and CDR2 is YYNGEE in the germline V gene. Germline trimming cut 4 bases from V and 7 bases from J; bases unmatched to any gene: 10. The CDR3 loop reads CASSITWTGSNEQFF. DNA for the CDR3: TGTGCCAGCAGCATCACCTGGACAGGGTCAAATGAGCAGTTCTTC. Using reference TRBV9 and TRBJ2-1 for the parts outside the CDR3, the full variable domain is DSGVTQTPKHLITATGQRVTLRCSPRSGDLSVYWYQQSLDQGLQFLIQYYNGEERAKGNILERFSAQQFPDLHSELNLSSLELGDSALYFCASSITWTGSNEQFFGPGTRLTVL.

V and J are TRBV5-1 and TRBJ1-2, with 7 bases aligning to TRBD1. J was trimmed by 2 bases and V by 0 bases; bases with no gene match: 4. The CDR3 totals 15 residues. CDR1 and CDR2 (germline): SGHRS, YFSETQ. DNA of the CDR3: TGCGCCAGCAGCTTGGCCGCACAGGGGAACTATGGCTACACCTTC. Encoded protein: CASSLAAQGNYGYTF.

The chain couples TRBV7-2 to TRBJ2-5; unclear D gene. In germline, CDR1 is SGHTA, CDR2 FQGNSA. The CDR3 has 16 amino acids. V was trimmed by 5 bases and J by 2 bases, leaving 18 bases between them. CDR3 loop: CASSPPGLVPQETQYF. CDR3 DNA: TGTGCCAGCAGCCCTCCCGGGCTAGTCCCGCAAGAGACCCAGTACTTC.

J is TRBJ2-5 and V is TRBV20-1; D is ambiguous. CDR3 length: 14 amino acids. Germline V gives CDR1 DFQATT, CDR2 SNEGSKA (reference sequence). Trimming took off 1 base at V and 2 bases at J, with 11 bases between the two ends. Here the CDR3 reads CSARVIAEQETQYF. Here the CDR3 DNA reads TGCAGTGCTAGAGTAATAGCAGAACAAGAGACCCAGTACTTC.

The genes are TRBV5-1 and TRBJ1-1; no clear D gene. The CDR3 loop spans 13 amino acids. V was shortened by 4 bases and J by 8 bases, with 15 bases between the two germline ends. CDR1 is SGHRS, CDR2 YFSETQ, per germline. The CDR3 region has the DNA TGCGCCAGCAGCCTCGGAGAGGTATCCGAAGCTTTCTTT. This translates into CASSLGEVSEAFF.

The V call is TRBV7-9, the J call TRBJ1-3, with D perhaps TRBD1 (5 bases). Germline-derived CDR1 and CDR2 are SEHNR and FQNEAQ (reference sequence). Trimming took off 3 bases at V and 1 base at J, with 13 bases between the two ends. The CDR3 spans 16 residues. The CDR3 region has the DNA TGTGCCAGCAGCTTTGAAACAGGAGAATCTGGAAACACCATATATTTT. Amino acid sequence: CASSFETGESGNTIYF.

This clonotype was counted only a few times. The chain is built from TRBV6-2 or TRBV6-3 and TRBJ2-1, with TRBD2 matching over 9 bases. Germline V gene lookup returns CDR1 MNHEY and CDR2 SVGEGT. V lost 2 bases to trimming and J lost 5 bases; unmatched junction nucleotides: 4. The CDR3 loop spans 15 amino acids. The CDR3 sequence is CASSYRAGGHNEQFF. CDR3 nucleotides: TGTGCCAGCAGTTACAGAGCGGGAGGACACAATGAGCAGTTCTTC.

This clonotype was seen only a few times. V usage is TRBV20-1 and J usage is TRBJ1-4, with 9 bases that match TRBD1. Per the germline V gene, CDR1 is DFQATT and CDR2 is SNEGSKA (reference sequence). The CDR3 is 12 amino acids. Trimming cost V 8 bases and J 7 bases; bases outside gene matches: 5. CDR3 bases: TGCAGTCCGGGACAGGGAGGTGAAAAACTGTTTTTT. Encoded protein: CSPGQGGEKLFF.

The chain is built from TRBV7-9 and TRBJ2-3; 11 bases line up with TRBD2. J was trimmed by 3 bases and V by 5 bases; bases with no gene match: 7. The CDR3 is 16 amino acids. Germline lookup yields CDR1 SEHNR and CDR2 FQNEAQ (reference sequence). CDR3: CASSPPTSGTTDTQYF. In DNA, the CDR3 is TGTGCCAGCAGCCCCCCGACTAGCGGGACTACAGATACGCAGTATTTT.

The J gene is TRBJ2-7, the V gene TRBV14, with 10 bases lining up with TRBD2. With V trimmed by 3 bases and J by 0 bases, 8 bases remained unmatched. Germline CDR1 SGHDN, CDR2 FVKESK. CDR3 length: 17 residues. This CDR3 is CASSQRGLAGASYEQYV. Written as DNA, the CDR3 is TGTGCCAGCAGCCAGAGGGGCCTAGCGGGAGCCTCCTACGAGCAGTACGTC.